The 16 T cell receptor beta chains listed next were all sequenced from one sample in a study of cytomegalovirus exposure and HLA in healthy donors. PCR amplification relied on 60 Vbeta primers (plus 13 Jbeta primers). Generated by immunoSEQ multiplex PCR, the TCRdb table keeps only in-frame clones and is missing some. Of about 160,000 clones listed, 75% to 80% are singletons. The sequenced material came from PBMCs. These receptors were obtained from a woman between 45 and 60 years old in good health and CMV-seropositive.

The chain couples TRBV6-5 to TRBJ2-5, with 10 bases that match TRBD1. CDR1 and CDR2 from the germline V gene are MNHEY and SVGAGI. This CDR3 contains 15 residues. Losses at the gene ends were 2 bases for V and 4 bases for J; bases not matched to a gene: 4. The CDR3 DNA is TGTGCCAGCAGTTACCGCGACAGGGGGCCAGAGACCCAGTACTTC. Its translation is CASSYRDRGPETQYF.

This chain connects TRBV11-2 to TRBJ1-4, with D uncertain. V was cut by 1 base and J by 4 bases, with 10 bases left in between. Germline lookup yields CDR1 SGHAT and CDR2 FQNNGV. This CDR3 is built from 15 residues. The CDR3 loop reads CASSLAVGLNEKLFF. The CDR3 DNA reads as TGTGCCAGCAGCTTAGCGGTAGGACTTAATGAAAAACTGTTTTTT.

The chain carries TRBV7-2 and TRBJ1-3, with TRBD1 identical over 8 bases. The germline V gene has CDR1 SGHTA and CDR2 FQGNSA. This CDR3 contains 14 residues. The J segment lost 6 bases and the V segment lost 5 bases, leaving 6 bases of the junction unmatched. The CDR3 here is CASSPDRVVNTIYF. The CDR3 DNA follows: TGTGCCAGCAGCCCGGACAGGGTGGTAAACACCATATATTTT.

This clone was observed a single time. J is TRBJ1-2 and V is TRBV10-3, with TRBD1 matching 12 bases. CDR3 length: 16 residues. CDR1 and CDR2 (germline): ENHRY, SYGVKD. V gave up 0 bases and J gave up 8 bases; unmatched junction bases: 7. For the CDR3, the DNA is TGTGCCATCAGTGAGTCATCGGGACAGGGGGCGGAAGGCTACACCTTC. This codes for CAISESSGQGAEGYTF.

This clone was recorded a few times. This rearrangement joins TRBV27 to TRBJ1-6; TRBD1 might be the D (5 bases). The CDR3 is made up of 17 amino acids. The germline V gene encodes CDR1 MNHEY and CDR2 SMNVEV (reference sequence). V lost 6 bases, J lost 2 bases, and 17 bases lay in between. The CDR3 loop reads CASRGGSGRTYNSPLHF. The CDR3 bases are TGTGCCAGCAGGGGGGGGTCAGGGCGCACCTATAATTCACCCCTCCACTTT.

This clone was recorded once. The rearrangement links TRBV10-3 to TRBJ2-7, with 7 bases matching TRBD1. CDR3 length: 12 residues. V lost 1 base, J lost 9 bases, and 3 bases stayed unmatched. Germline-derived CDR1 and CDR2 are ENHRY and SYGVKD. The CDR3 protein is CAISELGGGQYF. Written as DNA, the CDR3 is TGTGCCATCAGTGAGTTAGGGGGCGGGCAGTACTTC.

About this clone itself: It is unclear where the CDR3 begins or ends on the DNA, so no DNA is shown, and the CDR3 is as TCRdb lists it. The genes are TRBV15 and TRBJ2-5; the table's D call of TRBD1 was not tested on the DNA. The CDR3 comprises 14 residues, both ends counted. Per the germline V gene, CDR1 is LNHNV and CDR2 is YYDKDF (reference sequence). CDR3 protein: CATSVAGDVETQYF.

This clone has just a few counts. The rearrangement uses TRBV5-5 and TRBJ1-3; a possible D gene is TRBD1 (5 bases). CDR3 length equals 13 residues. Between the trimmed V and J ends, which lost 3 bases and 6 bases, there was a span of 10 bases. The germline V gene has CDR1 SGHKS and CDR2 YYEKEE (reference sequence). CDR3 DNA: TGTGCCAGCAGCTATGACAGCCTAAACACCATATATTTT. It codes for CASSYDSLNTIYF.

The CDR3 loop is CSVEDPDRGYGYTF. The CDR3, as DNA: TGCAGCGTTGAAGATCCGGATCGAGGTTATGGCTACACCTTC. This rearrangement joins TRBV29-1 to TRBJ1-2; no clear D. From germline, CDR1 is SQVTM and CDR2 ANQGSEA. The CDR3 extends over 14 amino acids. The ends were cut back, 0 bases at V and 5 bases at J, with 13 bases in the middle.

The chain uses TRBV5-1 and TRBJ2-3; D is ambiguous. This CDR3 is built from 13 residues. Trimming shortened V by 4 bases and J by 2 bases, and 8 bases separated the two germline ends. CDR1 is SGHRS and CDR2 is YFSETQ in the germline V gene. CDR3 in amino acids: CASSLLYTDTQYF. CDR3 DNA: TGCGCCAGCAGCCTGCTCTACACAGATACGCAGTATTTT.

The chain carries TRBV6-6 and TRBJ2-7; 9 nucleotides line up with TRBD2. CDR3 length: 15 residues. V shed 5 bases, J shed 2 bases, and the junction held 7 bases outside the gene matches. Germline CDR1 is MNHNY and CDR2 is SVGAGI (reference sequence). CDR3 loop: CASSQPAGGAYEQYF. In nucleotides, the CDR3 is TGTGCCAGCAGTCAGCCGGCGGGGGGGGCCTACGAGCAGTACTTC.

V is TRBV29-1 and J is TRBJ2-3; TRBD1 agrees at 7 bases. V lost 8 bases and J lost 2; bases outside the gene matches: 7. CDR1 SQVTM and CDR2 ANQGSEA come from the germline V gene. The CDR3 loop spans 13 amino acids. The CDR3 DNA is TGCAGCTCCCTAGGGGGCGCCACAGATACGCAGTATTTT. This codes for CSSLGGATDTQYF.

The chain recombines TRBV2 with TRBJ1-2; no definite D call. V was shortened by 7 bases and J by 3 bases, with 15 bases between the two germline ends. The germline CDR1 and CDR2 sequences are SNHLY and FYNNEI. The CDR3 loop spans 14 amino acids. The CDR3 region has the DNA TGTGCCAGCACCATGACCCCCGGGTACTATGGCTACACCTTC. As protein: CASTMTPGYYGYTF.

The V gene is TRBV7-2, the J gene TRBJ2-7; 10 nucleotides match TRBD2. V lost 5 bases and J lost 5; bases outside the gene matches: 15. This CDR3 has 17 amino acids. CDR1 and CDR2 (germline): SGHTA, FQGNSA. The CDR3 DNA is TGTGCCAGCAGCCTTCAGAGCGGGGGGGCCATCTTCCACGAGCAGTACTTC. Translating gives CASSLQSGGAIFHEQYF.

The chain's CDR3 is CASSGNWGQSYYGYTF. The CDR3 DNA sequence: TGTGCCAGCAGCGGGAACTGGGGACAGTCCTACTATGGCTACACCTTC. The V gene is TRBV5-6, the J gene TRBJ1-2, with 7 nucleotides matching TRBD1. The CDR3 contains 16 residues. V lost 4 bases and J lost 3; bases outside the gene matches: 12. Germline V gene lookup returns CDR1 SGHDT and CDR2 YYEEEE.

The J gene is TRBJ2-6, the V gene TRBV18; D perhaps matches TRBD2 (6 bases). The V end lost 2 bases, the J end lost 4 bases, and 15 bases lay between the germline ends. Germline loops: CDR1 KGHSH, CDR2 LQKENI. The CDR3 totals 17 residues. In nucleotides, the CDR3 is TGTGCCAGCTCACCAACGTCCGGGGGACGGGGGGCCAACGTCCTGACTTTC. Amino acids: CASSPTSGGRGANVLTF.